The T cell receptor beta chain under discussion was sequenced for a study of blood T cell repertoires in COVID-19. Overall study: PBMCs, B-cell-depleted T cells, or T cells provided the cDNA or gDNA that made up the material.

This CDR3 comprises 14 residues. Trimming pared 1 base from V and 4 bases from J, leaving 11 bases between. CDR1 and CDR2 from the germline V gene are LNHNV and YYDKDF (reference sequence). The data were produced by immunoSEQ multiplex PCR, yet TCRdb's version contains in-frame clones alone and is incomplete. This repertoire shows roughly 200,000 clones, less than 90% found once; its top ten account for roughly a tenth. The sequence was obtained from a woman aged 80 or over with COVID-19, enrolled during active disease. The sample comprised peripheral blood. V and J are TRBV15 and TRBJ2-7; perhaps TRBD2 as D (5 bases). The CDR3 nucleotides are TGTGCCACCAGCAGAGGCGGGCCGACATACGAGCAGTACGTC. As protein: CATSRGGPTYEQYV.